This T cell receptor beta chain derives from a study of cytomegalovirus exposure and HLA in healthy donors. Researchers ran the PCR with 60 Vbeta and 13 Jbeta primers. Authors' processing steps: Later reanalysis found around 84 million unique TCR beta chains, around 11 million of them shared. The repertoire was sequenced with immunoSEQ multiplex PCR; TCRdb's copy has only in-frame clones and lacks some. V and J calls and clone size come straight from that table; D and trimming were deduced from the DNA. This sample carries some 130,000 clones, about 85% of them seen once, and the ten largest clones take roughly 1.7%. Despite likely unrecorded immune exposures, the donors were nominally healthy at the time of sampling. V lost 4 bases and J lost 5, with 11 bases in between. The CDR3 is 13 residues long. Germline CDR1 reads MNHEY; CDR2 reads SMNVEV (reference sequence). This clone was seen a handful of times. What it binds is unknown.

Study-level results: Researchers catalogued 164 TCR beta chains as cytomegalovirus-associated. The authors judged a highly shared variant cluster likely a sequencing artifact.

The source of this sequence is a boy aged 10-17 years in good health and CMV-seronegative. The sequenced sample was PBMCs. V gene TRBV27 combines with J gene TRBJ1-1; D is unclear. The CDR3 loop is CASSSVSETEAFF. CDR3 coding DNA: TGTGCCAGCAGTTCAGTCTCCGAAACTGAAGCTTTCTTT.